This TCR beta chain was captured in a study of regulatory T cells in long-lasting Graves disease. The germline V gene encodes CDR1 LNHDA and CDR2 SQIVND (reference sequence). The CDR3 length is 13 residues. V gave up 4 bases and J gave up 1 base, with 6 bases separating them. To make TCR beta libraries, researchers used iRepertoire HTBI primers and Arm-PCR of CDR3 regions. TCRdb processed the multiplex PCR reads anew with MiXCR; each CDR3 protein has one entry. The sample shows hundreds of thousands of distinct CDR3 sequences, about 13% of them seen only once. Study results and caveats: Newly diagnosed disease favored TRBV20-1 and TRBJ2-1 over persistent disease.

Turning to this clonotype: Its antigen remains unknown.

The sample's time point: newly diagnosed GD, antithyroid drugs for less than 3 months. From PBMCs, RNA was extracted and then used to make the TCR library. This sample also belongs to another study, concerning T cells in Graves' hyperthyroidism and ophthalmopathy.

The source was peripheral blood mononuclear cells (PBMCs), collected at new diagnosis, from a patient treated with antithyroid drugs. The chain is built from TRBV19 and TRBJ2-3, with D unresolved. This clonotype originated in a man aged 25 to 40 with Graves disease. The CDR3 sequence is CASSKTRTDTQYF. CDR3 DNA sequence: TGTGCCAGTAGTAAGACCCGCACAGATACGCAGTATTTT.